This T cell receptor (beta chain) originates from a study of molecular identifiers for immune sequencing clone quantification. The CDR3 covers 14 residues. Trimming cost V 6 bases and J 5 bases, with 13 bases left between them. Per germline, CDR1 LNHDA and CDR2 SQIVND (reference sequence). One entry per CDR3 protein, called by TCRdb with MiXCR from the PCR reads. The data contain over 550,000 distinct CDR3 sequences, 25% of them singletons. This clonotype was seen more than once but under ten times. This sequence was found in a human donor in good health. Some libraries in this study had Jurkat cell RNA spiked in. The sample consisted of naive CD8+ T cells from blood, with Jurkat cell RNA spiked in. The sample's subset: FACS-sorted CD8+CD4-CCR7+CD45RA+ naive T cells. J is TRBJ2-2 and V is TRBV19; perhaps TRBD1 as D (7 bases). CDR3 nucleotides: TGTGCCAGTAGGTTTCCAGGGGGGACCGGGGAGCTGTTTTTT. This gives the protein CASRFPGGTGELFF. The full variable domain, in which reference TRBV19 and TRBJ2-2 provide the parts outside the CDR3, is DGGITQSPKYLFRKEGQNVTLSCEQNLNHDAMYWYRQDPGQGLRLIYYSQIVNDFQKGDIAEGYSVSREKKESFPLTVTSAQKNPTAFYLCASRFPGGTGELFFGEGSRLTVL.